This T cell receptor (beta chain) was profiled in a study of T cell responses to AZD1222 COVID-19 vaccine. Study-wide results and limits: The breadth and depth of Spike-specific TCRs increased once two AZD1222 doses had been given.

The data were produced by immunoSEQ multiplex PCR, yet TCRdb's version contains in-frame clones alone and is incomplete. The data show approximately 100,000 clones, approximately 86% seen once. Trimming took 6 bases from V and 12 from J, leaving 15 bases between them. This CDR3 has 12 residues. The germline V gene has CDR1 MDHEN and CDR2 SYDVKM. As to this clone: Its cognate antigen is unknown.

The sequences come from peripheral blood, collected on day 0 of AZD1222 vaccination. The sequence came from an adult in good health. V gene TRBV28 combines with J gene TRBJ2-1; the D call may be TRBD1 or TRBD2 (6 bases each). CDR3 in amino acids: CASSLAGQRQFF. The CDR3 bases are TGTGCCAGCAGCCTCGCGGGACAAAGGCAGTTCTTC. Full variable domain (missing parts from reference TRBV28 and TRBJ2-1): DVKVTQSSRYLVKRTGEKVFLECVQDMDHENMFWYRQDPGLGLRLIYFSYDVKMKEKGDIPEGYSVSREKKERFSLILESASTNQTSMYLCASSLAGQRQFFGPGTRLTVL.